A single sample gave rise to the 5 T cell receptor beta chains below, sequenced in a study of T cell repertoires in cytomegalovirus infection. TCRdb used MiXCR to reprocess the reads, holding one entry per CDR3 protein. The top ten hold approximately 8.2% of the sample, which has some 600,000 distinct CDR3 sequences, about 24% seen once. The sample was CD8+ T cells from PBMCs. These receptor sequences come from a human donor in good health (CMV status not recorded). Some clones in this sample may be carry-over from other donors' samples.

The V and J genes are TRBV12-3 or TRBV12-4 and TRBJ1-5; no clear D gene. There are 13 residues in the CDR3. The germline V and J ends were trimmed by 7 bases and 2 bases, with 9 bases remaining between them. Written as DNA, the CDR3 is TGTGCCAGCAACACTGGTGGCAATCAGCCCCAGCATTTT. Its translation: CASNTGGNQPQHF.

This clonotype was observed at least ten times. The CDR3 loop is CASSSGGSPSYEQYF. The CDR3 DNA reads as TGTGCCAGCAGCTCGGGGGGGTCTCCCTCCTACGAGCAGTACTTC. This chain links TRBV7-8 with TRBJ2-7, with TRBD2 identical over 8 bases. After removal of 4 bases from V and 0 bases from J, the junction contained 5 bases not matched to a gene. Germline V gene sequence: CDR1 SGHVS, CDR2 FQNEAQ. The CDR3 runs to 15 residues.

V is TRBV7-2 and J is TRBJ1-6; unclear D gene. The CDR3 has 14 residues. V lost 5 bases to trimming and J lost 9 bases, with 14 bases between them. Germline CDR1 and CDR2: SGHTA and FQGNSA. Here the CDR3 DNA reads TGTGCCAGCAGCCCTTCGGTCTTGGGTTCACCCCTCCACTTT. Amino acids: CASSPSVLGSPLHF.

This clonotype was detected a few times. The chain joins TRBV27 to TRBJ2-7; D may be TRBD1 (5 bases). The CDR3 has 14 amino acids. Trimming removed 1 base at V and 7 bases at J, with 14 bases between. Germline loops: CDR1 MNHEY, CDR2 SMNVEV (reference sequence). The CDR3 region is CASSLFAGFKEQYF. The CDR3, as DNA: TGTGCCAGCAGTTTATTTGCAGGGTTCAAGGAGCAGTACTTC.

This rearrangement joins TRBV20-1 to TRBJ1-3, with no clear D. CDR1 is DFQATT and CDR2 is SNEGSKA in the germline V gene (reference sequence). Trimming removed 3 bases from V and 4 bases from J, with 4 bases in between. CDR3 length equals 11 residues. CDR3 loop: CSARFGNTIYF. The DNA of the CDR3 is TGCAGTGCTAGGTTCGGAAACACCATATATTTT.